The entry below gives a single T cell receptor beta chain sequence along with its context. Its recognized antigen is unknown. Base qualities were left out, and no much larger clone turns up one base away. There are 15 amino acids in the CDR3, from cysteine to phenylalanine inclusive. The retained sequence is limited to the CDR3, 45 bases, with the frame set at the first base. The V end loses 0 bases and the J end loses 9 bases, and a stretch of 13 bases separates them. The CDR1 and CDR2 encoded by the germline V gene (reference sequence) are SGHNT and YYREEE. The sample is drawn from a study of yellow fever vaccine responses in identical twins (dated by TCRdb to 2017 to 2018). Concerning the study at large: In identical twins, the study followed T cell clones that responded to the vaccine with precision. Beyond this particular receptor, the publication reports: According to the authors, in identical twins the way T cells responded to vaccination appeared partly convergent and partly personalized.

Library preparation was by RT-PCR. Sequencing took place on an Illumina HiSeq 2500. The public reads were run again by TCRdb, first through fastp at Q25 and then through MiXCR, and only productive beta chains were kept. When rows share a CDR3 protein, they turn into one entry using the most common DNA and genes. The sample table records more than 11,000 distinct CDR3 sequences; about 81% of these occur just once. About 0.65% of the sample lies in the top ten. The chain is made from TRBV5-4 and TRBJ1-6; the D gene cannot be named for sure. The material sequenced was T cells from blood (PBMCs), unsorted or a sorted subset (not recorded which), taken before or after yellow fever vaccination (not recorded which). The clonotype originates from a woman between 18 and 29 years old who received the yellow fever vaccine. Donor details come from another sample of the same person, matched by shared clones. The CDR3: CASSLGGFNRSPLHF. The bases read TGTGCCAGCAGCTTGGGGGGATTCAACCGTTCACCCCTCCACTTT. The variable domain in full, with residues beyond the CDR3 obtained from the reference TRBV5-4 and TRBJ1-6 genes, is ETGVTQSPTHLIKTRGQQVTLRCSSQSGHNTVSWYQQALGQGPQFIFQYYREEENGRGNFPPRFSGLQFPNYSSELNVNALELDDSALYLCASSLGGFNRSPLHFGNGTRLTVT.